A few counts support the clone carrying this T cell receptor (beta chain). This specimen comes from a study of blood T cell repertoires in COVID-19. Study overall: There were acute and convalescent COVID-19 samples, and they came from the United States, Italy and Spain.

The assay was immunoSEQ multiplex PCR, and TCRdb's table has in-frame clones only and misses some. The sample carries over 95,000 clones, 81% recorded once. Unmatched junction bases numbered 6, after V lost 6 bases and J lost 4 bases. Looked up from germline, CDR1 is MDHEN and CDR2 is SYDVKM. The CDR3 length is 14 residues. This chain connects TRBV28 to TRBJ1-2, with 9 bases identical to TRBD1. Source material: peripheral blood. This receptor was identified in a human donor in a cohort sampled during active COVID-19. The CDR3: CASSPGGQGYGYTF. The DNA for the CDR3 is TGTGCCAGCAGCCCCGGGGGACAGGGCTATGGCTACACCTTC.